This passage covers 8 T cell receptor beta chains from one sample sequenced in a study of early stage breast cancer tumors. Profiling relied on immunoSEQ multiplex PCR, and the TCRdb table lists in-frame clones only, not all of them. The table shows more than 60,000 clones, with 65% to 80% occurring only once. Sequencing was performed on blood. These receptors were obtained from a person between 55 and 69 years old with breast cancer.

This chain connects TRBV13 to TRBJ2-2; 11 bases match TRBD2. Germline V lookup: CDR1 PRHDT, CDR2 FYEKMQ (reference sequence). Trimming removed 4 bases from V and 0 bases from J; junction bases left unmatched: 13. This CDR3 is 20 amino acids long. Here the CDR3 DNA reads TGTGCCAGCAGCTCCCCGGGACTAGCGGCCCACTCTGCGAACACCGGGGAGCTGTTTTTT. Its protein is CASSSPGLAAHSANTGELFF.

This clone was detected once. This rearrangement joins TRBV4-3 to TRBJ1-5; D gene unclear. V was cut by 0 bases and J by 5 bases, with 11 bases left in between. In germline, CDR1 is LGHNA, CDR2 YSLEER. The CDR3 length is 15 residues. This CDR3 is CASSQDSRGYQPQHF. The CDR3 bases are TGCGCCAGCAGCCAAGATAGCCGGGGTTATCAGCCCCAGCATTTT.

This chain connects TRBV6-1 to TRBJ1-6; D is perhaps TRBD1 (5 bases). Trimming took off 4 bases at V and 6 bases at J, with 7 bases between the two ends. Germline V gives CDR1 MNHNS, CDR2 SASEGT. This CDR3 has 13 amino acids. The CDR3, as DNA: TGTGCCAGCAGTGGACAGAGTAATTCACCCCTCCACTTT. As protein: CASSGQSNSPLHF.

The V and J genes are TRBV5-1 and TRBJ1-1; 12 nucleotides line up with TRBD1. The V and J ends lost 4 bases and 3 bases, in that order; junction bases with no gene match: 7. Germline CDR1 is SGHRS and CDR2 is YFSETQ. CDR3 length: 16 residues. This CDR3 is CASSKGQGASDTEAFF. The CDR3 nucleotides are TGCGCCAGCAGCAAGGGACAGGGGGCGTCTGACACTGAAGCTTTCTTT. The entire variable domain, with the rest obtained from reference TRBV5-1 and TRBJ1-1, is as follows: KAGVTQTPRYLIKTRGQQVTLSCSPISGHRSVSWYQQTPGQGLQFLFEYFSETQRNKGNFPGRFSGRQFSNSRSEMNVSTLELGDSALYLCASSKGQGASDTEAFFGQGTRLTVV.

The chain uses TRBV19 and TRBJ2-3; D is undetermined. CDR1 and CDR2 from the germline V gene are LNHDA and SQIVND (reference sequence). V lost 3 bases and J 4 bases, leaving 11 bases between the germline ends. CDR3 length: 14 amino acids. This CDR3 is CASSMPPPADTQYF. The CDR3 DNA reads as TGTGCCAGTAGTATGCCCCCGCCCGCAGATACGCAGTATTTT.

V usage is TRBV28 and J usage is TRBJ1-2, with 9 bases fitting TRBD1. Germline V CDR1 and CDR2: MDHEN, SYDVKM. The CDR3 contains 16 residues. Trimming at V came to 5 bases and at J to 4 bases, leaving 11 bases not matched to a gene. CDR3 in amino acids: CASSLRDRVGTYGYTF. In nucleotides, the CDR3 is TGTGCCAGCAGTCTCCGGGACAGGGTTGGGACCTATGGCTACACCTTC.

The chain couples TRBV7-9 to TRBJ2-1; TRBD2 matches 13 bases. J gave up 4 bases and V 5 bases, and 2 bases lay outside the gene matches. In germline, CDR1 is SEHNR, CDR2 FQNEAQ (reference sequence). The CDR3 loop spans 15 amino acids. This chain's CDR3 is CASSEGLAGYNEQFF. DNA for the CDR3: TGTGCCAGCAGCGAGGGACTAGCGGGATACAATGAGCAGTTCTTC.

This sequence joins TRBV9 and TRBJ2-3; no clear D. The CDR3 length is 12 residues. Germline values: CDR1 SGDLS, CDR2 YYNGEE. V dropped 5 bases and J dropped 0 bases, with 4 bases sitting between them. The CDR3: CASRGSTDTQYF. The DNA of the CDR3 is TGTGCCAGCAGAGGAAGCACAGATACGCAGTATTTT.